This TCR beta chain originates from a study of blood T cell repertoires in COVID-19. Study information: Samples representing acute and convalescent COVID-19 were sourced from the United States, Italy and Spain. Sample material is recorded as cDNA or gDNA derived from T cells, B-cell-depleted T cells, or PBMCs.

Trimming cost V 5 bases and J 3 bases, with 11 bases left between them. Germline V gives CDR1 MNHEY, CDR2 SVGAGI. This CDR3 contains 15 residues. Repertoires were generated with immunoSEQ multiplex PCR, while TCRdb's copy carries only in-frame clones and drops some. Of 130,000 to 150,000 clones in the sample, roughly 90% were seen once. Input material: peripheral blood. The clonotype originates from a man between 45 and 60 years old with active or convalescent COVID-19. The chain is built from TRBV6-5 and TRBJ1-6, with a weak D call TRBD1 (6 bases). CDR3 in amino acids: CASSLEGGYNSPLHF. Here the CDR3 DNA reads TGTGCCAGCAGTCTTGAAGGGGGCTATAATTCACCCCTCCACTTT.